This TCR beta chain was captured by sequencing in a study of cytomegalovirus exposure and HLA in healthy donors. Regarding the study as a whole: Later genetic work tied a missense DCLRE1C variant to beta-chain V and J trimming.

To note about this clone: Its specificity is unknown.

The PCR had 60 Vbeta and 13 Jbeta primers. TCRdb keeps only in-frame clones here, not all; method: immunoSEQ multiplex PCR. This table has more than 150,000 clones, around four fifths appearing once. V trimming: 3 bases; J trimming: 7 bases; junction bases outside the gene matches: 4. Germline V gives CDR1 LNHNV, CDR2 YYDKDF (reference sequence). There are 14 residues in the CDR3. This chain links TRBV15 with TRBJ1-4, with TRBD1 identical over 8 bases. Sequenced: PBMCs. The sequence derives from a middle-aged man in good health and CMV-seronegative. CDR3 amino acids: CATSSDRGGEKLFF. In DNA form, the CDR3 reads TGTGCCACCAGCAGCGACAGGGGTGGTGAAAAACTGTTTTTT.